This T cell receptor (beta chain) stems from a study of control samples from healthy donors and cancer patients. V trimming: 9 bases; J trimming: 1 base; junction bases outside the gene matches: 4. The CDR3 runs 13 residues. Germline lookup yields CDR1 SGHNT and CDR2 YENEEA. The table came from immunoSEQ multiplex PCR; TCRdb's copy has only in-frame clones and leaves some out. The table records 100,000 to 150,000 clones, roughly 90% of them present only once. The genes are TRBV11-3 and TRBJ2-3; TRBD1 matches 7 bases. The receptor comes from a man aged 50 to 60 in good health. Sequenced sample: blood. The CDR3 reads CARSTGCTDTQYF. CDR3 bases: TGTGCCAGATCGACAGGGTGCACAGATACGCAGTATTTT.